One sample yielded the 12 T cell receptor beta chains listed below, sequenced in a study of T cells in women clearing cervical HPV infection. The assay was immunoSEQ multiplex PCR, and TCRdb's table has in-frame clones only and misses some. The sample data list about 41,000 clones. The sample was blood buffy coat. These receptors all stem from a woman aged 18-70 years with a cervical HPV16 infection that either progressed to CIN3+ or cleared (not recorded which).

As concerns this clone: The read stops 3 residues short of the end of the CDR3; the missing end is completed from the germline J gene. This chain links TRBV19 with TRBJ2-1, with TRBD1 matching over 8 bases. From germline, CDR1 is LNHDA and CDR2 SQIVND (reference sequence). CDR3 length equals 15 residues. Germline trimming cut 3 bases from V and 4 bases from J; bases unmatched to any gene: 5. The covered CDR3 bases are TGTGCCAGTAGTATTAGGGGGACAGGTTACAATGAG. Translated, it gives CASSIRGTGYNE. From start to end, the CDR3 is CASSIRGTGYNEQFF.

Worth noting for this clone: The CDR3 extends 3 residues past the end of the read, so its final part is completed from the germline J gene. The rearrangement joins TRBV20-1 to TRBJ1-2; D possibly corresponds to TRBD1 (6 bases). Per the germline V gene, CDR1 is DFQATT and CDR2 is SNEGSKA (reference sequence). V was pared by 6 bases and J by 4 bases, with 24 bases between. This CDR3 spans 16 amino acids. The sequenced part of the CDR3 DNA is TGCAGTGCCGTTGACAGAGGGGGAATTTCCCTCTATGGC. Its translation: CSAVDRGGISLYG. From start to end, the CDR3 is CSAVDRGGISLYGYTF.

As concerns this clone: The read ends 3 residues before the CDR3 terminus; that terminus is restored from the germline J gene. The chain employs TRBV5-1 and TRBJ2-4; D might be TRBD2 (6 bases). V was trimmed by 0 bases and J by 4 bases, leaving 14 bases between them. The CDR3 runs 16 residues. Germline loops: CDR1 SGHRS, CDR2 YFSETQ. The CDR3 is CASSLANPGLKNIQYF. The sequenced part of the CDR3 DNA is TGCGCCAGCAGCTTGGCTAATCCGGGACTGAAAAACATT.

For this clone: The observed sequence ends 3 residues before the CDR3 terminus, with the missing tail filled in from the germline J gene. The chain carries TRBV6-2 or TRBV6-3 and TRBJ2-1; 8 nucleotides align to TRBD2. Germline CDR1 and CDR2: MNHEY and SVGEGT. Losses at the gene ends were 5 bases for V and 4 bases for J; bases not matched to a gene: 7. The CDR3 is made up of 15 amino acids. Here the CDR3 reads CASSPGGRVYNEQFF. The part of the CDR3 DNA that was read is TGTGCCAGCAGTCCGGGGGGGCGGGTATACAATGAG.

Worth noting for this clone: The CDR3 extends 3 residues past the end of the read, so its final part is completed from the germline J gene. J is TRBJ1-2 and V is TRBV6-4; 7 bases map to TRBD1. V lost 2 bases, J lost 3 bases, and 0 bases stayed unmatched. This CDR3 contains 13 residues. From germline, CDR1 is MRHNA and CDR2 SNTAGT. The CDR3 is CASSDQGDYGYTF. The covered CDR3 bases are TGTGCCAGCAGTGACCAGGGGGACTATGGC.

Concerning this clone: The sequence runs out 3 residues before the end of the CDR3; the remainder is reconstructed from the germline J gene. The chain couples TRBV7-8 to TRBJ1-1; D might be TRBD1 (6 bases). This CDR3 region has 15 residues. CDR1 is SGHVS and CDR2 is FQNEAQ in the germline V gene. V was cut by 3 bases and J by 1 base, with 12 bases left in between. The CDR3 DNA, read in part, is TGTGCCAGCAGCTTTTCAGGGGAGGGGAACACTGAA. Its translation: CASSFSGEGNTE. The entire CDR3 protein reads CASSFSGEGNTEAFF.

This CDR3 reads CASSIVGGDRMYQPQHF. CDR3 DNA (partial): TGTGCCAGTAGTATAGTGGGAGGGGACAGAATGTATCAGCCC. This chain connects TRBV19 to TRBJ1-5, with TRBD1 identical over 7 bases. The CDR3 end falls 3 residues outside the read, so it is completed with the germline J gene. The germline V gene has CDR1 LNHDA and CDR2 SQIVND (reference sequence). The V gene end was trimmed by 1 base and the J gene end by 5 bases; junction bases not matched to a gene: 11. The CDR3 sequence is 17 residues long.

This clone is classed as medium-sized by frequency. The CDR3 goes on 3 residues after the read ends, and that part is filled in from the germline J gene. The V and J genes are TRBV29-1 and TRBJ2-3; TRBD1 matches 7 bases. Germline-derived CDR1 and CDR2 are SQVTM and ANQGSEA. V lost 4 bases and J lost 5; bases outside the gene matches: 21. The CDR3 extends over 18 amino acids. CDR3: CSVGGQRGTGGFGDTQYF. The part of the CDR3 DNA that was read is TGCAGCGTTGGGGGACAGCGAGGGACCGGAGGTTTTGGAGATACG.

Worth noting for this clone: The read terminates 3 residues ahead of where the CDR3 ends, so the germline J gene completes it. The V gene is TRBV6-1, the J gene TRBJ2-2, with D perhaps TRBD1 (6 bases). The V gene's germline CDR1 is MNHNS and CDR2 SASEGT. The ends were cut back, 4 bases at V and 5 bases at J, with 11 bases in the middle. CDR3 length: 14 amino acids. The sequenced part of the CDR3 DNA is TGTGCCAGCAGTGCAGACAGGTGGACCGGGGAG. Translating it yields CASSADRWTGE. In full, the CDR3 is CASSADRWTGELFF.

Worth noting for this clone: The CDR3 is cut off 3 residues early in the read; its end comes from the germline J gene. This chain joins TRBV10-2 and TRBJ2-7; no reliable D call. The CDR3 spans 14 residues. Germline V gene data show CDR1 as WSHSY and CDR2 as SAAADI. The germline V and J ends were trimmed by 5 bases and 2 bases, with 13 bases remaining between them. CDR3 amino acids: CASSSSAIPYEQYF. Incomplete CDR3 DNA: TGCGCCAGCAGTTCGAGCGCAATTCCCTACGAG.

The covered CDR3 bases are TGCGCCAGCAGCTTCTTGGAGGGGGCTGGAAACACC. Protein sequence: CASSFLEGAGNT. The whole CDR3 protein reads CASSFLEGAGNTIYF. This chain links TRBV5-1 with TRBJ1-3; a possible D gene is TRBD1 (6 bases). The sequence runs out 3 residues before the end of the CDR3; the remainder is reconstructed from the germline J gene. The CDR3 spans 15 residues. Trimming cost V 2 bases and J 2 bases, with 11 bases left between them. Germline V lookup: CDR1 SGHRS, CDR2 YFSETQ.

The CDR3 sequence is CSAARQGFQVNQPQHF. CDR3 bases read: TGCAGTGCTGCAAGACAGGGGTTCCAGGTCAACCAGCCC. The chain uses TRBV20-1 and TRBJ1-5, with 8 positions matching TRBD1. The DNA ends 3 residues before the CDR3 does, and the rest of the CDR3 is filled in from the germline J gene. Looked up from germline, CDR1 is DFQATT and CDR2 is SNEGSKA (reference sequence). The J segment lost 7 bases and the V segment lost 5 bases, leaving 16 bases of the junction unmatched. The CDR3 loop spans 16 amino acids.